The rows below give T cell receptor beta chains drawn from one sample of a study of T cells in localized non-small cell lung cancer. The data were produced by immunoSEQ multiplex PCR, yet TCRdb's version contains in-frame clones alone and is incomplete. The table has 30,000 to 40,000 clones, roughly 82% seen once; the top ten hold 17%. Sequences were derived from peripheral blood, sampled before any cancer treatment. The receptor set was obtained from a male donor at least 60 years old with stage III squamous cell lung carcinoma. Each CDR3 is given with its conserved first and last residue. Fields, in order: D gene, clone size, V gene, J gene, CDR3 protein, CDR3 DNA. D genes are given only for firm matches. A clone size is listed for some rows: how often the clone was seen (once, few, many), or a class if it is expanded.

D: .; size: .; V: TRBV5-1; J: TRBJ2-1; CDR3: CASSLGRSYSYNEQFF; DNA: TGCGCCAGCAGCTTGGGACGGTCCTACTCCTACAATGAGCAGTTCTTC
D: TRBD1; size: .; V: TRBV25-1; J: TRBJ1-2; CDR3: CASSEATGQGYGYTF; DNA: TGTGCCAGCAGTGAGGCCACGGGACAGGGTTATGGCTACACCTTC
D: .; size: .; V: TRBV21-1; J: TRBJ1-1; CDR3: CASSKAGGLNTEAFF; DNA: TGTGCCAGCAGCAAAGCCGGGGGTTTGAACACTGAAGCTTTCTTT
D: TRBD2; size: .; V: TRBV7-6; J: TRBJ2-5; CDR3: CASSYLSGGETQYF; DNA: TGTGCCAGCAGCTACCTGAGCGGGGGGGAGACCCAGTACTTC
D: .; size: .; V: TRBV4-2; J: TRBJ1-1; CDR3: CASSQEGAGPTEAFF; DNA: TGTGCCAGCAGCCAAGAAGGGGCAGGGCCCACTGAAGCTTTCTTT
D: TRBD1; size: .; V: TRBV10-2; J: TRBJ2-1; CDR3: CASSVRQGRNEQFF; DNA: TGCGCCAGCAGTGTGAGACAGGGTCGGAATGAGCAGTTCTTC
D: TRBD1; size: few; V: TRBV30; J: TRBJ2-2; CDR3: CAWDRGQANAGELFF; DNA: TGTGCCTGGGACAGGGGGCAGGCAAATGCCGGGGAGCTGTTTTTT
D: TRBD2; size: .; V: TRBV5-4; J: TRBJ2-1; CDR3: CASSKNPGLLFF; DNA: TGTGCCAGCAGCAAGAACCCGGGACTATTGTTCTTC
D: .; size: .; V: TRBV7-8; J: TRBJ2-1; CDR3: CASSLGAGSTYNEQFF; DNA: TGTGCCAGCAGCTTAGGGGCAGGGTCCACCTACAATGAGCAGTTCTTC
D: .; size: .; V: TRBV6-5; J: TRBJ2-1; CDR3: CASSLLGTPSDEQFF; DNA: TGTGCCAGCAGCTTACTTGGGACGCCCAGCGATGAGCAGTTCTTC
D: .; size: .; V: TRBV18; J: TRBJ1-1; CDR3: CASSPGHRYPNTEAFF; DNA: TGTGCCAGCTCACCCGGGCACCGATACCCGAACACTGAAGCTTTCTTT
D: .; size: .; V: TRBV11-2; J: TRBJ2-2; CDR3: CASSRYRNANTGELFF; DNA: TGTGCCAGCAGTCGGTACAGGAACGCGAACACCGGGGAGCTGTTTTTT
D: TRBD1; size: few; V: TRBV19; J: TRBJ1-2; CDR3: CASVQGDYGYTF; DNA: TGTGCCAGTGTCCAGGGGGACTATGGCTACACCTTC
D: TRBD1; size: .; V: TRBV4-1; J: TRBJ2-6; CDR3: CASSRTGSGANVLTF; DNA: TGCGCCAGCAGTAGGACAGGGTCTGGGGCCAACGTCCTGACTTTC
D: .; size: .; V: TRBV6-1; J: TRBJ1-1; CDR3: CASSFIGGTEAFF; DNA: TGTGCCAGCTCTTTTATAGGTGGAACTGAAGCTTTCTTT
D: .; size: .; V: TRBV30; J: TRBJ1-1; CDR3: CAWGRQVEAFF; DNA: TGTGCCTGGGGGCGCCAGGTTGAAGCTTTCTTT
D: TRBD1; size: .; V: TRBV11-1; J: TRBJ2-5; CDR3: CASSSQGAQETQYF; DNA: TGTGCCAGCAGCTCGCAGGGGGCTCAAGAGACCCAGTACTTC
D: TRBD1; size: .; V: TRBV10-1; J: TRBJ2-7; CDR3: CASSDIQDRGGYEQYF; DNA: TGCGCCAGCAGTGATATCCAGGACAGGGGAGGGTACGAGCAGTACTTC
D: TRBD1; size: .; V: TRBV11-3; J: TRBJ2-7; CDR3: CASSPRGQGAEQYF; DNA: TGTGCCAGCAGCCCGAGGGGACAGGGCGCCGAGCAGTACTTC
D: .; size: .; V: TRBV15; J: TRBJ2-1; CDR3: CATSRAEVDNEQFF; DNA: TGTGCCACCAGCAGAGCGGAAGTGGACAATGAGCAGTTCTTC
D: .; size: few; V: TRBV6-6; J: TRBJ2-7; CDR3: CASSNTGSSSYEQYF; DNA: TGTGCCAGCAGCAATACTGGGTCCAGCTCCTACGAGCAGTACTTC
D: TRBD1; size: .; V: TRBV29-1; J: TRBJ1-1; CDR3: CSTGQDTNTEAFF; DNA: TGCAGCACGGGACAGGATACTAACACTGAAGCTTTCTTT
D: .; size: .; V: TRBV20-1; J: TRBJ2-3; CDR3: CVYPGTDTQYF; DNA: TGCGTATATCCTGGGACAGATACGCAGTATTTT
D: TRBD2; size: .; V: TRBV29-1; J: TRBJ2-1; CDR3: CSVEVGIAGYNEQFF; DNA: TGCAGCGTTGAAGTAGGGATAGCGGGTTACAATGAGCAGTTCTTC
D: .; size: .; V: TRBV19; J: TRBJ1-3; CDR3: CASSPDPVSGNTIYF; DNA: TGTGCCAGTAGTCCGGACCCCGTCTCTGGAAACACCATATATTTT
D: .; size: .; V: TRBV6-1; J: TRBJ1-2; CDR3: CASSEVGGGGYTF; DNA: TGTGCCAGCAGTGAAGTGGGGGGAGGTGGCTACACCTTC
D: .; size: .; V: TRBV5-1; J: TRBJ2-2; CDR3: CASSLRGADTGELFF; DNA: TGCGCCAGCAGCTTGAGGGGGGCGGACACCGGGGAGCTGTTTTTT
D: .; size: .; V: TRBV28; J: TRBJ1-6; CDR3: CASRSYREFNSPLHF; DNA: TGTGCCAGCAGGTCTTACAGGGAATTTAATTCACCCCTCCACTTT